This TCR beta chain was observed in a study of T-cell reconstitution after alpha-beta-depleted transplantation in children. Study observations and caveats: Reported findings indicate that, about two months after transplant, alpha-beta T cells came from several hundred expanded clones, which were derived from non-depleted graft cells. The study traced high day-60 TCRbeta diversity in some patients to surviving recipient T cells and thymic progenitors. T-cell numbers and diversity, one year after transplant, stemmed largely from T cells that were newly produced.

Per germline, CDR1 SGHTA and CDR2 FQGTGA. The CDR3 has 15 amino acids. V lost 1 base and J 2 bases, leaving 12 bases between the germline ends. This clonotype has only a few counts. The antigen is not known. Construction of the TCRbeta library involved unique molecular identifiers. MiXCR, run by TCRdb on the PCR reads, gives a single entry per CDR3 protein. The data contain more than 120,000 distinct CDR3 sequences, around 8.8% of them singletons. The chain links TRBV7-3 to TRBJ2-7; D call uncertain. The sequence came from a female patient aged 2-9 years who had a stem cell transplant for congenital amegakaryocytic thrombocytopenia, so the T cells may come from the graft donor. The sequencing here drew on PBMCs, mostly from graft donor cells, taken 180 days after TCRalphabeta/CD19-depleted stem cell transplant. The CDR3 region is CASSLKVGSPYEQYF. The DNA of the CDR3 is TGTGCCAGCAGCTTAAAGGTTGGCAGCCCCTACGAGCAGTACTTC.